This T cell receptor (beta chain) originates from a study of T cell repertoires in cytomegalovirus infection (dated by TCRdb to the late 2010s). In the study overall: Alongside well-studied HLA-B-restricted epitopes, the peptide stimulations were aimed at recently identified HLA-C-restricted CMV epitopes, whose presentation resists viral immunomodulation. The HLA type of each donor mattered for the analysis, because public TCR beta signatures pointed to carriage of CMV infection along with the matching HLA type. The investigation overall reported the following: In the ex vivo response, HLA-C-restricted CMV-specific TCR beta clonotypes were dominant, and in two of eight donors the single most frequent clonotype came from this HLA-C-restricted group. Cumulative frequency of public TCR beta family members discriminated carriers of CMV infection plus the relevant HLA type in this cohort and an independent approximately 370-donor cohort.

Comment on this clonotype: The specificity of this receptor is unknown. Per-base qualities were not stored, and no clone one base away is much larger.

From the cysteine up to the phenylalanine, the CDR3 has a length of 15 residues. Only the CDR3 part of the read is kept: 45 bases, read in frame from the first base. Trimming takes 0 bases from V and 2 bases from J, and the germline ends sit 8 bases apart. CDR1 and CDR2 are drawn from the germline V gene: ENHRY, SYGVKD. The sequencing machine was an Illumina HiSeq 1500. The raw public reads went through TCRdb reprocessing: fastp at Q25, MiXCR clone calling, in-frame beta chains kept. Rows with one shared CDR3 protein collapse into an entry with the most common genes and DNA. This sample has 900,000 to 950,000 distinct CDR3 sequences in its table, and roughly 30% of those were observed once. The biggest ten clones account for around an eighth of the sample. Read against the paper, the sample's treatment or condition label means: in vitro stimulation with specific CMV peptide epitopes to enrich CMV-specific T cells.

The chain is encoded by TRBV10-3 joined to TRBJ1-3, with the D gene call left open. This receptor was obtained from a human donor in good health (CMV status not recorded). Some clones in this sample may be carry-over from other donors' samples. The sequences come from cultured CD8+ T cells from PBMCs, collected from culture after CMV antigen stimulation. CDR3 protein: CAISESTAPGNTIYF. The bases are TGTGCCATCAGTGAGTCGACCGCTCCTGGAAACACCATATATTTT.